The 18 T cell receptor beta chains listed next were all sequenced from one sample in a study of T cells in Graves' hyperthyroidism and ophthalmopathy. Regions amplified from RNA transcripts were the TCR beta CDR3 regions. TCR CDR3 underwent first-round RT-PCR with the HTBI primer set. TCRdb recomputed calls from the multiplex PCR reads with MiXCR, one row per CDR3 protein. Of around 400,000 distinct CDR3 sequences listed, around a sixth are singletons. The material sequenced was blood. The receptors stem from a woman younger than 30 with Graves' hyperthyroidism that later progressed to Graves' ophthalmopathy.

This clonotype came up many times. The chain has TRBV6-1 and TRBJ2-7, with 10 bases that match TRBD1. The CDR3 is made up of 14 amino acids. The J segment lost 5 bases and the V segment lost 8 bases, leaving 9 bases of the junction unmatched. The germline V gene encodes CDR1 MNHNS and CDR2 SASEGT. CDR3 DNA: TGTGCCAGCCGCCCTTGGACAGGGGGTCACGAGCAGTACTTC. Protein sequence: CASRPWTGGHEQYF.

The rearrangement links TRBV20-1 to TRBJ2-5, with D tentatively TRBD1 (6 bases). Deletions cut 2 bases from V and 6 bases from J, with 16 bases between. This CDR3 region has 14 residues. Germline V gives CDR1 DFQATT, CDR2 SNEGSKA (reference sequence). The CDR3 protein is CSARSGDKLKTQYF. CDR3 in DNA: TGCAGTGCTAGATCCGGGGACAAATTAAAGACCCAGTACTTC.

On this clonotype: Just one base apart from a much larger clone, this may be a read error. This sequence joins TRBV30 and TRBJ2-7; D perhaps matches TRBD2 (6 bases). The CDR3 covers 12 residues. Looked up from germline, CDR1 is GTSNPN and CDR2 is SVGIG (reference sequence). In nucleotides, the CDR3 is TGTGCCTGGGGTGTCGGGGCGGGAGAGCAGTACTTC. It is translated as CAWGVGAGEQYF.

In this sample, this clonotype is medium-sized. The V gene is TRBV20-1, the J gene TRBJ2-7, with a possible D match to TRBD2 (5 bases). CDR3 length: 14 residues. Germline CDR1 and CDR2: DFQATT and SNEGSKA (reference sequence). Trimming stripped 1 base from V and 3 bases from J, with 13 bases between. CDR3 sequence: CSARAPSRDYEQYF. As DNA, the CDR3 is TGCAGTGCTAGAGCCCCCTCCCGGGACTACGAGCAGTACTTC.

This clonotype was observed many times. The J gene is TRBJ2-5, the V gene TRBV5-5, with a possible D match to TRBD1 (6 bases). The germline V and J ends were trimmed by 1 base and 5 bases, with 15 bases remaining between them. From germline, CDR1 is SGHKS and CDR2 YYEKEE (reference sequence). The CDR3 extends over 15 amino acids. The CDR3 bases are TGTGCCAGCAGCTTGTCCCGGGACACTCGGGAGACCCAGTACTTC. Translated, it gives CASSLSRDTRETQYF.

The table lists this clonotype with many counts. V gene TRBV20-1 combines with J gene TRBJ2-5; TRBD2 agrees at 14 bases. V lost 6 bases and J lost 5; bases outside the gene matches: 11. CDR3 length equals 16 residues. Germline V lookup: CDR1 DFQATT, CDR2 SNEGSKA (reference sequence). The CDR3 DNA follows: TGCAGTGCAGGGACTAGCGGGAGTATTTGGGGGGAGACCCAGTACTTC. Protein: CSAGTSGSIWGETQYF.

This clonotype was counted many times. V usage is TRBV29-1 and J usage is TRBJ2-5; unclear D gene. This CDR3 spans 13 amino acids. Trimming shortened V by 0 bases and J by 6 bases, and 11 bases separated the two germline ends. The germline gives CDR1 SQVTM, CDR2 ANQGSEA. The DNA of the CDR3 is TGCAGCGTTGAAGATCGGGCCGGCCAGACCCAGTACTTC. This sequence encodes CSVEDRAGQTQYF.

This clonotype has more than one count but fewer than ten. The CDR3 DNA is TGTGCCAGCAGCCCAGGGAGGGGGCGCAAAGGCGGGGAGCTGTTTTTT. Translating gives CASSPGRGRKGGELFF. V gene TRBV11-2 combines with J gene TRBJ2-2; the D call may be TRBD1 or TRBD2 (7 bases each). Trimming took 5 bases from V and 7 from J, leaving 20 bases between them. The CDR3 is 16 residues long. Germline V gene data show CDR1 as SGHAT and CDR2 as FQNNGV.

This clonotype appeared many times. V gene TRBV20-1 combines with J gene TRBJ2-3; D is perhaps TRBD2 (5 bases). This CDR3 has 13 residues. V was shortened by 5 bases and J by 6 bases, with 15 bases between the two germline ends. CDR1 is DFQATT and CDR2 is SNEGSKA in the germline V gene (reference sequence). The CDR3 protein is CSAARGSADTQYF. CDR3 bases: TGCAGTGCTGCTCGTGGGAGTGCGGATACGCAGTATTTT.

The chain employs TRBV30 and TRBJ1-5; 8 bases align to TRBD1. CDR1 is GTSNPN, CDR2 SVGIG, per germline (reference sequence). This CDR3 comprises 16 residues. With 2 bases clipped from V and 3 bases from J, the junction kept 9 bases outside the gene matches. CDR3 DNA: TGTGCCTGGAGTTATTCCCAGGGGGCCGCCAATCAGCCCCAGCATTTT. Protein sequence: CAWSYSQGAANQPQHF.

The chain combines TRBV4-1 with TRBJ2-2, with 15 bases aligning to TRBD2. Per germline, CDR1 MGHRA and CDR2 YSYEKL. CDR3 length: 21 residues. Trimming took 1 base from V and 1 from J; bases not matched to a gene: 10. Here the CDR3 reads CASSQGTSGRASYLNTGELFF. The DNA for the CDR3 is TGCGCCAGCAGCCAAGGGACTAGCGGGAGGGCCTCTTACTTGAACACCGGGGAGCTGTTTTTT.

Ten or more counts support this clonotype. The DNA of the CDR3 is TGTGCCAGCAGCCTAGTTCGGCTGGAGACCTACACAGATACGCAGTATTTT. Translation gives CASSLVRLETYTDTQYF. The rearrangement uses TRBV27 and TRBJ2-3; D remains unclear. CDR3 length: 17 amino acids. From germline, CDR1 is MNHEY and CDR2 SMNVEV (reference sequence). V was trimmed by 6 bases and J by 2 bases, leaving 21 bases between them.

This clonotype appeared a few times. This rearrangement joins TRBV5-1 to TRBJ2-7; possible D gene TRBD2, 7 bases. Trimming removed 4 bases from V and 3 bases from J, with 14 bases in between. Germline values: CDR1 SGHRS, CDR2 YFSETQ. This CDR3 region has 14 residues. In nucleotides, the CDR3 is TGCGCCAGCAGCCCGGCGGGGGCGCACTACGAGCAGTACTTC. Protein: CASSPAGAHYEQYF.

V gene TRBV5-4 combines with J gene TRBJ2-1; 8 bases are shared with TRBD2. The junction had 10 bases not matched to a gene; V was cut back by 5 bases and J by 0 bases. The CDR3 consists of 17 residues. Germline V gene data show CDR1 as SGHNT and CDR2 as YYREEE (reference sequence). The CDR3 spells CASRSSTSGSSYNEQFF. In DNA, the CDR3 is TGTGCCAGCAGAAGTTCGACGAGCGGGAGCTCCTACAATGAGCAGTTCTTC.

This clonotype showed up many times. The V and J genes are TRBV27 and TRBJ2-1; D is perhaps TRBD1 (5 bases). CDR1 is MNHEY and CDR2 is SMNVEV in the germline V gene (reference sequence). There are 16 residues in the CDR3. The germline V and J ends were trimmed by 3 bases and 2 bases, with 14 bases remaining between them. CDR3 in amino acids: CASSFLAGPTYNEQFF. CDR3 nucleotide sequence: TGTGCCAGCAGTTTCCTTGCAGGGCCCACCTACAATGAGCAGTTCTTC.

This clonotype has only a few counts. CDR3 coding DNA: TGCAGCGTTGAACTAGCGGGAGGTAGCACAGATACGCAGTATTTT. Translation: CSVELAGGSTDTQYF. The gene calls are TRBV29-1 and TRBJ2-3; 11 bases agree with TRBD2. Germline V CDR1 and CDR2: SQVTM, ANQGSEA. This CDR3 contains 15 residues. With V trimmed by 2 bases and J by 0 bases, 1 base remained unmatched.

This clonotype appeared a few times. V gene TRBV27 combines with J gene TRBJ2-1, with D maybe TRBD2 (5 bases). There are 14 residues in the CDR3. Germline CDR1 reads MNHEY; CDR2 reads SMNVEV (reference sequence). The ends were cut back, 5 bases at V and 4 bases at J, with 12 bases in the middle. The CDR3, as DNA: TGTGCCAGCAGTCCCCTCCGGGAATACAATGAGCAGTTCTTC. Translation gives CASSPLREYNEQFF.

The J gene is TRBJ2-7, the V gene TRBV7-2; the D is unclear. The CDR3 is 13 amino acids. V was shortened by 1 base and J by 1 base, with 5 bases between the two germline ends. CDR1 is SGHTA, CDR2 FQGNSA, per germline. CDR3 region: CASSLEESYEQYF. The CDR3 DNA reads TGTGCCAGCAGCTTAGAGGAGTCCTACGAGCAGTACTTC.